Presented here are 25 T cell receptor beta chains from one specimen sequenced in a study of OX40 agonist ivuxolimab in advanced cancers. Some clones are missing from TCRdb's copy, which holds only in-frame ones; the method was immunoSEQ multiplex PCR. The sample contains 76,000 or so clones, roughly 85% of which appear only once. The material was CD4+ or CD8+ T cells sorted from blood, obtained in a trial of the OX40 agonist ivuxolimab. Receptors originate from an adult with an advanced solid tumor such as melanoma, head and neck, liver or kidney cancer.

To note about this clone: One end of the junction varies from germline; a read error may be responsible. J is TRBJ1-4 and V is TRBV20-1, with D uncertain. Looked up from germline, CDR1 is DFQATT and CDR2 is SNEGSKA (reference sequence). The CDR3 is 11 residues long. Here the CDR3 reads CSARVVEKLFF. The DNA of the CDR3 is TGCAGTGCCAGAGTTGTGGAAAAACTGTTTTTT.

The chain carries TRBV10-3 and TRBJ2-2, with TRBD1 as a possible D gene (5 bases). Germline assignment: CDR1 ENHRY and CDR2 SYGVKD. V lost 4 bases to trimming and J lost 7 bases, with 10 bases between them. This CDR3 contains 13 residues. CDR3 amino acids: CAISVAGIGELFF. CDR3 DNA: TGTGCCATCAGTGTAGCAGGGATCGGGGAGCTGTTTTTT.

J is TRBJ1-3 and V is TRBV18; possible D gene TRBD1, 6 bases. V shed 1 base and J shed 0 bases, with 16 bases lying between them. There are 18 residues in the CDR3. Germline V lookup: CDR1 KGHSH, CDR2 LQKENI. Written as DNA, the CDR3 is TGTGCCAGCTCACCACGGCCGGGGGGGGCAGACTCTGGAAACACCATATATTTT. The encoded protein is CASSPRPGGADSGNTIYF.

The chain joins TRBV18 to TRBJ1-1; TRBD1 is a possible D gene (6 bases). Trimming left V 6 bases short and J 0 bases short, with 8 bases between. CDR3 size: 13 residues. CDR1 is KGHSH and CDR2 is LQKENI in the germline V gene. The CDR3 bases are TGTGCCAGCTCCGGGACAATGAACACTGAAGCTTTCTTT. Translating gives CASSGTMNTEAFF.

This chain connects TRBV16 to TRBJ2-7; a possible D gene is TRBD1 (5 bases). The V gene lost 0 bases and the J gene lost 1 base, with 10 bases spanning the gap. Germline lookup yields CDR1 KGHSY and CDR2 FQNENV. The CDR3 runs 15 residues. The CDR3 loop is CASSQSPQGSYEQYF. CDR3 in DNA: TGTGCCAGCAGCCAATCACCTCAGGGTTCCTACGAGCAGTACTTC.

V gene TRBV19 combines with J gene TRBJ1-5; unclear D gene. The CDR3 totals 15 residues. Trimming shortened V by 7 bases and J by 4 bases, and 17 bases separated the two germline ends. Germline values: CDR1 LNHDA, CDR2 SQIVND (reference sequence). The CDR3 protein is CASTETWAGNQPQHF. The CDR3 nucleotides read TGTGCCAGTACTGAAACTTGGGCGGGTAATCAGCCCCAGCATTTT.

The chain couples TRBV6-6 to TRBJ2-2; D is possibly TRBD1 (7 bases). Trimming removed 2 bases at V and 5 bases at J, with 15 bases between. This CDR3 contains 16 residues. Germline V gene lookup returns CDR1 MNHNY and CDR2 SVGAGI (reference sequence). CDR3 nucleotides: TGTGCCAGCAGTTACGCACAGGGGAGCGGGACCGGGGAGCTGTTTTTT. Amino acids: CASSYAQGSGTGELFF.

V is TRBV19 and J is TRBJ2-1; possibly TRBD1 or TRBD2 for D (6 bases each). Germline V CDR1 and CDR2: LNHDA, SQIVND (reference sequence). This CDR3 has 15 residues. V was trimmed by 5 bases and J by 8 bases, leaving 19 bases between them. This chain's CDR3 is CASSSPWGAEDEQFF. For the CDR3, the DNA is TGTGCCAGTAGTTCCCCGTGGGGGGCCGAAGATGAGCAGTTCTTC.

The gene calls are TRBV5-8 and TRBJ2-1; 9 bases fit TRBD1. The V and J ends lost 0 bases and 6 bases, in that order; junction bases with no gene match: 7. CDR3 length equals 16 residues. CDR1 is SGHTS, CDR2 YDEGEE, per germline. CDR3 coding DNA: TGTGCCAGCAGCTTGGCCGGGACAGGGATAGTCAATGAGCAGTTCTTC. Encoded protein: CASSLAGTGIVNEQFF.

The chain recombines TRBV19 with TRBJ1-6; no clear D. V gave up 5 bases and J gave up 6 bases, with 11 bases separating them. Germline-derived CDR1 and CDR2 are LNHDA and SQIVND (reference sequence). This CDR3 is 14 amino acids long. The CDR3 region has the DNA TGTGCCAGTAGTCAGGCCAAGGTTAATTCACCCCTCCACTTT. This gives the protein CASSQAKVNSPLHF. The full variable domain, its missing parts supplied by reference TRBV19 and TRBJ1-6, is DGGITQSPKYLFRKEGQNVTLSCEQNLNHDAMYWYRQDPGQGLRLIYYSQIVNDFQKGDIAEGYSVSREKKESFPLTVTSAQKNPTAFYLCASSQAKVNSPLHFGNGTRLTVT.

This rearrangement joins TRBV5-4 to TRBJ2-4, with D possibly matching TRBD2 (6 bases). Germline assignment: CDR1 SGHNT and CDR2 YYREEE (reference sequence). V lost 0 bases, J lost 9 bases, and 13 bases lay in between. The CDR3 has 14 residues. The CDR3 DNA reads as TGTGCCAGCAGCTTGGGCGGGGCCGGCGGCATTCAGTACTTC. Translating gives CASSLGGAGGIQYF.

CDR3 amino acids: CASSIGGGDPRPQHF. The CDR3 DNA reads as TGTGCCAGTAGTATAGGGGGAGGGGACCCTCGGCCCCAGCATTTT. This chain uses TRBV19 with TRBJ1-5; a weak D match, TRBD1 (5 bases). The V end lost 1 base, the J end lost 9 bases, and 16 bases lay between the germline ends. CDR1 is LNHDA, CDR2 SQIVND, per germline (reference sequence). This CDR3 has 15 amino acids.

The V gene is TRBV4-3, the J gene TRBJ2-1; TRBD2 matches at 10 bases. CDR1 and CDR2 (germline): LGHNA, YSLEER. Trimming removed 3 bases from V and 7 bases from J; junction bases left unmatched: 6. The CDR3 is 15 amino acids. CDR3 region: CASSQLAGERNEQFF. The CDR3 DNA is TGCGCCAGCAGCCAGCTAGCGGGGGAGCGAAATGAGCAGTTCTTC.

This clone was observed once. The CDR3 DNA reads TGTGCCAGTAAGGACAGTGACTGGGAGCCCCAGCATTTT. Its translation is CASKDSDWEPQHF. V is TRBV19 and J is TRBJ1-5; TRBD1 might be the D (6 bases). V was clipped by 7 bases and J by 8 bases, with 15 bases between them. CDR3 length: 13 residues. Germline V gene sequence: CDR1 LNHDA, CDR2 SQIVND (reference sequence).

V is TRBV6-1 and J is TRBJ1-4; D call uncertain. This CDR3 is 13 amino acids long. The V end lost 3 bases, the J end lost 8 bases, and 10 bases lay between the germline ends. Per the germline V gene, CDR1 is MNHNS and CDR2 is SASEGT. CDR3 bases: TGTGCCAGCAGTGATCCCGGCCTCGAAAAACTGTTTTTT. Encoded protein: CASSDPGLEKLFF.

V is TRBV27 and J is TRBJ1-6; D not resolved. V was clipped by 3 bases and J by 4 bases, with 1 base between them. Germline loops: CDR1 MNHEY, CDR2 SMNVEV (reference sequence). The CDR3 loop spans 12 amino acids. The CDR3 DNA reads as TGTGCCAGCAGTTTTTATAATTCACCCCTCCACTTT. This codes for CASSFYNSPLHF.

This clone was detected only once. The chain links TRBV18 to TRBJ2-7, with TRBD1 matching 7 bases. The CDR3 consists of 13 residues. Germline V CDR1 and CDR2: KGHSH, LQKENI. The J segment lost 3 bases and the V segment lost 6 bases, leaving 5 bases of the junction unmatched. DNA of the CDR3: TGTGCCAGCTCGGGCGGACAGGACTACGAGCAGTACTTC. As protein: CASSGGQDYEQYF.

The gene calls are TRBV20-1 and TRBJ2-1; D is tentatively TRBD1 or TRBD2 (5 bases each). The CDR3 runs to 9 residues. CDR1 is DFQATT, CDR2 SNEGSKA, per germline (reference sequence). The V end was cut by 5 bases, the J end by 13 bases, with 9 bases between. This CDR3 reads CSAGDPQFF. CDR3 in DNA: TGCAGTGCTGGGGACCCTCAGTTCTTC.

The gene calls are TRBV5-1 and TRBJ2-7, with D possibly TRBD2 on 5 matching bases. Germline CDR1 reads SGHRS; CDR2 reads YFSETQ. There are 14 residues in the CDR3. The CDR3 coding sequence is TGCGCAACTAGGGTGGCGCCCAGCTCCTACGAGCAGTACTTC. Its protein is CATRVAPSSYEQYF.

The chain is built from TRBV30 and TRBJ1-5; maybe TRBD1 (6 bases). The V gene's germline CDR1 is GTSNPN and CDR2 SVGIG (reference sequence). The V and J ends lost 0 bases and 6 bases respectively, with 9 bases between them. The CDR3 has 13 amino acids. The CDR3 loop is CAWSVGGAQPQHF. In DNA, the CDR3 is TGTGCCTGGAGTGTCGGGGGGGCTCAGCCCCAGCATTTT. The full variable domain, rest sourced from reference TRBV30 and TRBJ1-5, is SQTIHQWPATLVQPVGSPLSLECTVEGTSNPNLYWYRQAAGRGLQLLFYSVGIGQISSEVPQNLSASRPQDRQFILSSKKLLLSDSGFYLCAWSVGGAQPQHFGDGTRLSIL.

This chain uses TRBV9 with TRBJ1-1; perhaps TRBD1 as D (6 bases). Germline CDR1 reads SGDLS; CDR2 reads YYNGEE. Trimming took 2 bases from V and 2 from J, leaving 10 bases between them. The CDR3 totals 14 residues. The CDR3 reads CASSVSGANTEAFF. The CDR3 nucleotides read TGTGCCAGCAGCGTCTCGGGGGCAAACACTGAAGCTTTCTTT.

CDR3 residues: CASSLDRGRYGYTF. The CDR3 bases are TGTGCCAGTAGTCTGGACAGGGGGAGGTATGGCTACACCTTC. This rearrangement joins TRBV19 to TRBJ1-2, with 10 positions matching TRBD1. The CDR3 is made up of 14 amino acids. CDR1 and CDR2 from the germline V gene are LNHDA and SQIVND (reference sequence). Trimming took 5 bases from V and 5 from J; bases not matched to a gene: 5.

The chain links TRBV10-3 to TRBJ1-5, with D perhaps TRBD1 (5 bases). V was clipped by 3 bases and J by 5 bases, with 11 bases between them. CDR1 and CDR2 (germline): ENHRY, SYGVKD. There are 14 residues in the CDR3. The CDR3 DNA reads as TGTGCCATCAGTGATCAGGGCTTATATCAGCCCCAGCATTTT. Its translation is CAISDQGLYQPQHF.

This clone occurred once. The chain employs TRBV6-1 and TRBJ1-3; no firm D call. The germline V and J ends were trimmed by 7 bases and 0 bases, with 13 bases remaining between them. The germline V gene encodes CDR1 MNHNS and CDR2 SASEGT. The CDR3 sequence is 15 residues long. This CDR3 is CASIEDPSSGNTIYF. As DNA, the CDR3 is TGTGCCAGCATAGAAGACCCCAGCTCTGGAAACACCATATATTTT.

J is TRBJ1-3 and V is TRBV6-1; D gene unclear. Trimming removed 2 bases at V and 0 bases at J, with 8 bases between. This CDR3 has 15 residues. Germline V lookup: CDR1 MNHNS, CDR2 SASEGT. The CDR3, as DNA: TGTGCCAGCAGTGAAAAGCGGAGCTCTGGAAACACCATATATTTT. Translation gives CASSEKRSSGNTIYF.